This T cell receptor (beta chain) was sequenced for a study of T cells after yellow fever vaccination. Study-level information: Low-cell-number fractions underwent preparation using SMART-Seq v4 Ultra Low Input.

There are a few counts of this clonotype. Its antigen remains unknown. Findings of the study overall: Some clonotypes were seen in both the CD4 and the CD8 compartments. These made up a small share and likely arose from convergent recombination. Though weaker, the secondary response peaked faster, on day 5 versus 15. Booster sampling recovered most clones from primary vaccination (approximately 97% CD4, around 90% CD8).

Via MiXCR, TCRdb re-called the 5' RACE reads, giving one row per CDR3 protein. The table shows about 170,000 distinct CDR3 sequences, with roughly 6.2% occurring only once. CDR3 length: 15 amino acids. The ends were cut back, 0 bases at V and 3 bases at J, with 11 bases in the middle. Looked up from germline, CDR1 is DFQATT and CDR2 is SNEGSKA (reference sequence). The sample here was CD4+ T cells sorted from PBMCs, taken on the day of the first yellow fever vaccination. The sequence derives from a man aged 18-30 years who received the YFV17D yellow fever vaccine. V gene TRBV20-1 combines with J gene TRBJ2-2; tentatively, D is TRBD1 or TRBD2 (5 bases each). For the CDR3, the DNA is TGCAGTGCTAGAGAATCGGGGACGGACACCGGGGAGCTGTTTTTT. Its translation: CSARESGTDTGELFF.